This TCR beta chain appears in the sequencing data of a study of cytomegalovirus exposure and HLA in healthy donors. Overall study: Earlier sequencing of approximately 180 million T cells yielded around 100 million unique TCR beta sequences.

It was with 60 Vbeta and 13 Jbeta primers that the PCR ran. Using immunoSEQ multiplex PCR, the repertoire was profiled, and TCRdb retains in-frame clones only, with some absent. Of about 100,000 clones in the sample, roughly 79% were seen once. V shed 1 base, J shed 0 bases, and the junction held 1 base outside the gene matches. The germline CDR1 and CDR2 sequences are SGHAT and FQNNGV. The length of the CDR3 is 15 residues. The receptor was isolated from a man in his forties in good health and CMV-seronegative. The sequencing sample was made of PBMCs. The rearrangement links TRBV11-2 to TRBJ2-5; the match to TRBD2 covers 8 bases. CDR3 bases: TGTGCCAGCAGCTTAGGCGGGGGGTACCAAGAGACCCAGTACTTC. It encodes CASSLGGGYQETQYF.